The 25 T cell receptor beta chains given below trace back to one sample, sequenced in a study of PD-1 blockade in classical Hodgkin lymphoma (dated by TCRdb to about 2020). The time point label corresponds to: cycle 1 day 1 (C1D1), immediately before nivolumab initiation. All trial patients had relapsed after autologous stem cell transplantation, with cohorts A, B and C differing in prior brentuximab vedotin exposure. Library preparation used the immunoSEQ multiplex PCR assay. As stored in TCRdb, this immuneACCESS dataset retains in-frame rearrangements with V and J assigned. A fraction of the clones does not appear; measured against another copy, unresolved V genes explain less than half of the discrepancy, and the remainder lacks a known reason. This sample has about 72,000 clones in its table, and about 93% of those were observed once. Jointly, the top ten make up about 7.6% of the sample. Material: peripheral blood mononuclear cells (PBMCs), obtained at baseline. The receptor set was obtained from a human donor with classical Hodgkin lymphoma.

The J gene is TRBJ1-3, the V gene TRBV28; D remains ambiguous. CDR3 size: 12 residues. With 4 bases removed from V and 3 bases from J, the gap between germline ends came to 4 bases. Germline V gene lookup returns CDR1 MDHEN and CDR2 SYDVKM. The CDR3 bases are TGTGCCAGCAGTTCGGGTGGAAACACCATATATTTT. Translated, it gives CASSSGGNTIYF. The full variable domain, with the rest looked up from reference TRBV28 and TRBJ1-3, is DVKVTQSSRYLVKRTGEKVFLECVQDMDHENMFWYRQDPGLGLRLIYFSYDVKMKEKGDIPEGYSVSREKKERFSLILESASTNQTSMYLCASSSGGNTIYFGEGSWLTVV.

The gene calls are TRBV6-6 and TRBJ1-5; no clear D gene. Trimming took off 4 bases at V and 1 base at J, with 11 bases between the two ends. The CDR3 loop spans 15 amino acids. The germline V gene encodes CDR1 MNHNY and CDR2 SVGAGI (reference sequence). The CDR3 sequence is CASSSVQDSNQPQHF. Here the CDR3 DNA reads TGTGCCAGCAGTTCTGTTCAGGACAGCAATCAGCCCCAGCATTTT.

CDR3 loop: CAIRTGGLNTEAFF. Here the CDR3 DNA reads TGTGCCATCAGGACAGGGGGCCTCAACACTGAAGCTTTCTTT. This rearrangement joins TRBV10-3 to TRBJ1-1, with 10 bases aligning to TRBD1. Germline V gene lookup returns CDR1 ENHRY and CDR2 SYGVKD. With V trimmed by 6 bases and J by 2 bases, 3 bases remained unmatched. The CDR3 is 14 residues long.

The rearrangement joins TRBV5-8 to TRBJ2-7; perhaps TRBD2 as D (6 bases). This CDR3 has 14 residues. CDR1 is SGHTS and CDR2 is YDEGEE in the germline V gene. V lost 0 bases to trimming and J lost 5 bases, with 12 bases between them. DNA for the CDR3: TGTGCCAGCAGCTTGGCCACCTCGGGGGACGAGCAGTACTTC. As protein: CASSLATSGDEQYF. The variable domain in full, completed from reference TRBV5-8 and TRBJ2-7, reads EAGVTQSPTHLIKTRGQQATLRCSPISGHTSVYWYQQALGLGLQFLLWYDEGEERNRGNFPPRFSGRQFPNYSSELNVNALELEDSALYLCASSLATSGDEQYFGPGTRLTVT.

V and J are TRBV4-1 and TRBJ2-3; tentative D call: TRBD1 (6 bases). From germline, CDR1 is MGHRA and CDR2 YSYEKL. V lost 0 bases and J 0 bases, leaving 13 bases between the germline ends. This CDR3 is 17 amino acids long. CDR3 in amino acids: CASSQDPTGSSTDTQYF. The CDR3 DNA follows: TGCGCCAGCAGCCAAGACCCGACAGGCTCTAGCACAGATACGCAGTATTTT.

The chain joins TRBV15 to TRBJ2-3, with D uncertain. Germline CDR1 LNHNV, CDR2 YYDKDF (reference sequence). V was shortened by 1 base and J by 2 bases, with 4 bases between the two germline ends. The CDR3 totals 13 residues. The CDR3 sequence: CATSRVFTDTQYF. The CDR3, as DNA: TGTGCCACCAGCAGAGTTTTCACAGATACGCAGTATTTT.

The gene calls are TRBV7-2 and TRBJ2-6, with 9 nucleotides matching TRBD1. Germline V lookup: CDR1 SGHTA, CDR2 FQGNSA. V gave up 1 base and J gave up 0 bases; unmatched junction bases: 1. This CDR3 contains 17 residues. In DNA form, the CDR3 reads TGTGCCAGCAGCTTAGGGACAGGGGCCTCTGGGGCCAACGTCCTGACTTTC. Amino acids: CASSLGTGASGANVLTF.

The V call is TRBV6-5, the J call TRBJ2-3, with 9 positions matching TRBD2. V was clipped by 5 bases and J by 4 bases; unmatched bases: 7. The CDR3 is 15 amino acids. Germline loops: CDR1 MNHEY, CDR2 SVGAGI. CDR3 protein: CASSKGTSSPDTQYF. The CDR3 DNA sequence: TGTGCCAGCAGTAAGGGGACTAGCTCCCCAGATACGCAGTATTTT.

The chain recombines TRBV7-2 with TRBJ2-4; possibly TRBD1 or TRBD2 for D (5 bases each). V was trimmed by 8 bases and J by 5 bases, leaving 19 bases between them. This CDR3 region has 15 residues. Looked up from germline, CDR1 is SGHTA and CDR2 is FQGNSA. The CDR3 here is CASHQEGTRENIQYF. CDR3 DNA: TGTGCCAGCCACCAAGAGGGGACGAGGGAAAACATTCAGTACTTC.

This chain links TRBV7-3 with TRBJ2-6, with 12 positions matching TRBD2. This CDR3 has 20 residues. The junction had 12 bases not matched to a gene; V was cut back by 5 bases and J by 1 base. CDR1 and CDR2 (germline): SGHTA, FQGTGA. DNA of the CDR3: TGTGCCAGCAGCCCAAGACTAGCGGGGGCCCTAAGATCTGGGGCCAACGTCCTGACTTTC. Its protein is CASSPRLAGALRSGANVLTF.

This chain joins TRBV9 and TRBJ2-7, with TRBD2 matching 9 bases. Germline V gives CDR1 SGDLS, CDR2 YYNGEE. The CDR3 is 14 amino acids. The trim removed 2 bases at V and 2 bases at J, leaving 2 bases unmatched. The CDR3 spells CASSVTSGTYEQYF. CDR3 in DNA: TGTGCCAGCAGCGTGACTAGCGGAACCTACGAGCAGTACTTC.

This chain uses TRBV9 with TRBJ2-1, with 7 positions matching TRBD1. The CDR3 contains 13 residues. V lost 5 bases and J lost 5; bases outside the gene matches: 4. Germline V gene data show CDR1 as SGDLS and CDR2 as YYNGEE. CDR3 amino acids: CASSQGDHNEQFF. The CDR3 DNA is TGTGCCAGCAGTCAGGGGGACCACAATGAGCAGTTCTTC.

The J gene is TRBJ2-1, the V gene TRBV2; 8 bases agree with TRBD1. J gave up 16 bases and V 3 bases, and 14 bases lay outside the gene matches. This CDR3 region has 14 residues. CDR1 SNHLY and CDR2 FYNNEI come from the germline V gene. CDR3 region: CASSEGGQDPTYFF. In DNA, the CDR3 is TGTGCCAGCAGTGAGGGGGGACAGGACCCTACGTACTTCTTC.

The CDR3 here is CASSGVGLAGKETQYF. For the CDR3, the DNA is TGTGCCAGCAGCGGTGTAGGACTAGCGGGGAAAGAGACCCAGTACTTC. The rearrangement links TRBV7-4 to TRBJ2-5; 12 bases agree with TRBD2. The CDR3 covers 16 residues. Looked up from germline, CDR1 is SGHVT and CDR2 is SQSDAQ. V lost 5 bases, J lost 3 bases, and 7 bases stayed unmatched.

The J gene is TRBJ2-3, the V gene TRBV5-1; D could derive from TRBD1 or TRBD2 (5 bases each). V lost 4 bases and J lost 5, with 11 bases in between. The CDR3 sequence is 13 residues long. Germline V gives CDR1 SGHRS, CDR2 YFSETQ. The CDR3 region is CASSPGTEDTQYF. As DNA, the CDR3 is TGCGCCAGCAGCCCGGGGACGGAAGATACGCAGTATTTT.

The rearrangement links TRBV6-5 to TRBJ1-4; 7 bases fit TRBD1. The CDR3 loop spans 14 amino acids. CDR1 is MNHEY and CDR2 is SVGAGI in the germline V gene. The trim removed 6 bases at V and 5 bases at J, leaving 6 bases unmatched. The CDR3 bases are TGTGCCAGCAGCCCCTCAGGGGGAAATGAAAAACTGTTTTTT. Amino acid sequence: CASSPSGGNEKLFF.

This clone was seen just once. V usage is TRBV6-5 and J usage is TRBJ2-1; 10 nucleotides line up with TRBD2. There are 15 residues in the CDR3. In germline, CDR1 is MNHEY, CDR2 SVGAGI. The V and J ends lost 6 bases and 12 bases, in that order; junction bases with no gene match: 14. CDR3 nucleotide sequence: TGTGCCAGCAGGATGGCCGGGACTAGCGCACCGGGGCAGTTCTTC. Translation: CASRMAGTSAPGQFF.

The chain uses TRBV11-3 and TRBJ1-4; tentatively, D is TRBD1 (5 bases). CDR3 size: 20 residues. The V and J ends lost 0 bases and 0 bases respectively, with 20 bases between them. Germline CDR1 reads SGHNT; CDR2 reads YENEEA. The CDR3 bases are TGTGCCAGCAGCTTAGACGCCCCTCGTCAGGGACCTGCAACTAATGAAAAACTGTTTTTT. Its translation: CASSLDAPRQGPATNEKLFF.

The sample holds one count of this clone. The chain uses TRBV7-2 and TRBJ2-5; TRBD1 might be the D (6 bases). Germline values: CDR1 SGHTA, CDR2 FQGNSA. The CDR3 has 16 amino acids. The ends were cut back, 5 bases at V and 4 bases at J, with 20 bases in the middle. The CDR3 protein is CASSPRPQGRGETQYF. The CDR3 DNA sequence: TGTGCCAGCAGCCCCAGGCCACAGGGAAGGGGAGAGACCCAGTACTTC.

The chain carries TRBV19 and TRBJ2-4; the match to TRBD2 covers 7 bases. This CDR3 is 14 amino acids long. CDR1 is LNHDA and CDR2 is SQIVND in the germline V gene (reference sequence). The ends lost 5 bases at V and 6 bases at J; junction bases unmatched: 7. The CDR3 DNA reads TGTGCCAGTAGTGCACCGGGGGAGGGAAACATTCAGTACTTC. Amino acids: CASSAPGEGNIQYF. The complete variable domain, with remaining parts taken from reference TRBV19 and TRBJ2-4, reads DGGITQSPKYLFRKEGQNVTLSCEQNLNHDAMYWYRQDPGQGLRLIYYSQIVNDFQKGDIAEGYSVSREKKESFPLTVTSAQKNPTAFYLCASSAPGEGNIQYFGAGTRLSVL.

This chain connects TRBV6-5 to TRBJ2-2; a possible D gene is TRBD2 (6 bases). The length of the CDR3 is 15 residues. Germline CDR1 reads MNHEY; CDR2 reads SVGAGI. V gave up 4 bases and J gave up 7 bases, with 16 bases separating them. CDR3 nucleotide sequence: TGTGCCAGCAGTTCACTAGCAGCCACAAACGGGGAGCTGTTTTTT. It yields the protein CASSSLAATNGELFF.

J is TRBJ1-2 and V is TRBV5-4; a weak D match, TRBD1 (5 bases). The V gene lost 1 base and the J gene lost 6 bases, with 10 bases spanning the gap. Germline V CDR1 and CDR2: SGHNT, YYREEE (reference sequence). The CDR3 sequence is 13 residues long. DNA of the CDR3: TGTGCCAGCAGCTTGAGAACAGGTCATGGCTACACCTTC. Translation gives CASSLRTGHGYTF.

The chain is built from TRBV7-9 and TRBJ1-2, with D maybe TRBD1 (6 bases). The length of the CDR3 is 15 residues. The V and J ends lost 1 base and 3 bases respectively, with 12 bases between them. Per the germline V gene, CDR1 is SEHNR and CDR2 is FQNEAQ (reference sequence). Here the CDR3 DNA reads TGTGCCAGCAGCTTAGTTGAGGGGGTCGACTATGGCTACACCTTC. This sequence encodes CASSLVEGVDYGYTF.

The chain recombines TRBV29-1 with TRBJ2-7; 10 nucleotides line up with TRBD1. V trimming: 4 bases; J trimming: 3 bases; junction bases outside the gene matches: 9. The CDR3 consists of 15 residues. Germline V gene lookup returns CDR1 SQVTM and CDR2 ANQGSEA. The DNA for the CDR3 is TGCAGCGTTGCCCCTCAGGACAGGGGGGTCTACGAGCAGTACTTC. It yields the protein CSVAPQDRGVYEQYF.

J is TRBJ2-7 and V is TRBV28, with 11 bases matching TRBD2. Germline V lookup: CDR1 MDHEN, CDR2 SYDVKM. This CDR3 spans 16 amino acids. Losses at the gene ends were 1 base for V and 3 bases for J; bases not matched to a gene: 5. CDR3 sequence reads: CASSLSRLAGHYEQYF. In DNA form, the CDR3 reads TGTGCCAGCAGTTTATCGAGACTAGCGGGGCACTACGAGCAGTACTTC. The full variable domain, with the rest looked up from reference TRBV28 and TRBJ2-7, is DVKVTQSSRYLVKRTGEKVFLECVQDMDHENMFWYRQDPGLGLRLIYFSYDVKMKEKGDIPEGYSVSREKKERFSLILESASTNQTSMYLCASSLSRLAGHYEQYFGPGTRLTVT.